The 9 T cell receptor beta chains below all came from one sample that was sequenced in a study of monozygotic twins with inflammatory bowel disease. TCRdb re-called the 5' RACE reads; one entry per CDR3 protein, DNA not given. Here the sample table reports approximately 150,000 distinct CDR3 sequences. Sequencing was performed on blood. These receptors all stem from a human donor with ulcerative colitis or Crohn's disease, or a healthy co-twin of an affected twin (not recorded which).

The chain couples TRBV12-3 or TRBV12-4 to TRBJ2-5; the TCRdb call, TRBD1, lacks DNA for checking. The CDR3 length is 13 residues. CDR3 sequence: CASSWDREETQYF.

The chain employs TRBV7-9 and TRBJ2-1. Germline-derived CDR1 and CDR2 are SEHNR and FQNEAQ (reference sequence). The CDR3 runs to 14 residues. The CDR3: CASSLPLLGYEQFF.

This chain links TRBV7-3 with TRBJ2-7; TCRdb picks TRBD2, but there is no DNA to check that call. Germline values: CDR1 SGHTA, CDR2 FQGTGA. This CDR3 contains 15 residues. The CDR3 spells CASSLLWTSSYEQYF.

The chain joins TRBV28 to TRBJ2-6; TCRdb returns TRBD1, unconfirmable since there is no DNA. The CDR3 contains 16 residues. Germline CDR1 and CDR2: MDHEN and SYDVKM. CDR3 sequence reads: CASSLAGRAGANVLTF.

This clonotype counts as medium-sized by frequency. This chain connects TRBV4-3 to TRBJ2-6; the TCRdb call, TRBD1, lacks DNA for checking. This CDR3 comprises 16 residues. Germline V gene lookup returns CDR1 LGHNA and CDR2 YSLEER. Here the CDR3 reads CASSPDQGAGANVLTF.

This chain uses TRBV7-6 with TRBJ2-3; TCRdb selects TRBD1, and the lack of DNA leaves this call unchecked. Germline CDR1 is SGHVS and CDR2 is FNYEAQ. The CDR3 sequence is 17 residues long. The CDR3 sequence: CASSPPPGGTSTDTQYF.

The gene calls are TRBV4-2 and TRBJ2-7; without DNA, the TCRdb call of TRBD1 cannot be checked. The V gene's germline CDR1 is LGHNA and CDR2 YNFKEQ. There are 16 residues in the CDR3. The CDR3 loop reads CASSQARGGQRNEQYF.

The chain uses TRBV20-1 and TRBJ2-1; no DNA is available, so the TRBD1 call from TCRdb remains unchecked. Germline V gene data show CDR1 as DFQATT and CDR2 as SNEGSKA (reference sequence). The CDR3 is 15 amino acids. CDR3 amino acids: CSARDGDRVYNEQFF.

The gene calls are TRBV28 and TRBJ2-3. In germline, CDR1 is MDHEN, CDR2 SYDVKM. The CDR3 spans 13 residues. CDR3 amino acids: CASSLLSTDTQYF. The full variable domain, its missing parts supplied by reference TRBV28 and TRBJ2-3, is DVKVTQSSRYLVKRTGEKVFLECVQDMDHENMFWYRQDPGLGLRLIYFSYDVKMKEKGDIPEGYSVSREKKERFSLILESASTNQTSMYLCASSLLSTDTQYFGPGTRLTVL.